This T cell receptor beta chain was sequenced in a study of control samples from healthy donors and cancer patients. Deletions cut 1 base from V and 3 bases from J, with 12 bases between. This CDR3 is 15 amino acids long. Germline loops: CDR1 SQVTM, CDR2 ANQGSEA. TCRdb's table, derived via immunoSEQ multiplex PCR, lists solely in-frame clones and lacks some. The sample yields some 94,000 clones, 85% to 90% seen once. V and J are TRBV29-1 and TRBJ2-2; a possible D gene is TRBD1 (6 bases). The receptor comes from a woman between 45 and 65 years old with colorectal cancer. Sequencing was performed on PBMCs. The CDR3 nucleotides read TGCAGCGTTGAAGGAGGGGGTAAGGACACCGGGGAGCTGTTTTTT. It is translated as CSVEGGGKDTGELFF.